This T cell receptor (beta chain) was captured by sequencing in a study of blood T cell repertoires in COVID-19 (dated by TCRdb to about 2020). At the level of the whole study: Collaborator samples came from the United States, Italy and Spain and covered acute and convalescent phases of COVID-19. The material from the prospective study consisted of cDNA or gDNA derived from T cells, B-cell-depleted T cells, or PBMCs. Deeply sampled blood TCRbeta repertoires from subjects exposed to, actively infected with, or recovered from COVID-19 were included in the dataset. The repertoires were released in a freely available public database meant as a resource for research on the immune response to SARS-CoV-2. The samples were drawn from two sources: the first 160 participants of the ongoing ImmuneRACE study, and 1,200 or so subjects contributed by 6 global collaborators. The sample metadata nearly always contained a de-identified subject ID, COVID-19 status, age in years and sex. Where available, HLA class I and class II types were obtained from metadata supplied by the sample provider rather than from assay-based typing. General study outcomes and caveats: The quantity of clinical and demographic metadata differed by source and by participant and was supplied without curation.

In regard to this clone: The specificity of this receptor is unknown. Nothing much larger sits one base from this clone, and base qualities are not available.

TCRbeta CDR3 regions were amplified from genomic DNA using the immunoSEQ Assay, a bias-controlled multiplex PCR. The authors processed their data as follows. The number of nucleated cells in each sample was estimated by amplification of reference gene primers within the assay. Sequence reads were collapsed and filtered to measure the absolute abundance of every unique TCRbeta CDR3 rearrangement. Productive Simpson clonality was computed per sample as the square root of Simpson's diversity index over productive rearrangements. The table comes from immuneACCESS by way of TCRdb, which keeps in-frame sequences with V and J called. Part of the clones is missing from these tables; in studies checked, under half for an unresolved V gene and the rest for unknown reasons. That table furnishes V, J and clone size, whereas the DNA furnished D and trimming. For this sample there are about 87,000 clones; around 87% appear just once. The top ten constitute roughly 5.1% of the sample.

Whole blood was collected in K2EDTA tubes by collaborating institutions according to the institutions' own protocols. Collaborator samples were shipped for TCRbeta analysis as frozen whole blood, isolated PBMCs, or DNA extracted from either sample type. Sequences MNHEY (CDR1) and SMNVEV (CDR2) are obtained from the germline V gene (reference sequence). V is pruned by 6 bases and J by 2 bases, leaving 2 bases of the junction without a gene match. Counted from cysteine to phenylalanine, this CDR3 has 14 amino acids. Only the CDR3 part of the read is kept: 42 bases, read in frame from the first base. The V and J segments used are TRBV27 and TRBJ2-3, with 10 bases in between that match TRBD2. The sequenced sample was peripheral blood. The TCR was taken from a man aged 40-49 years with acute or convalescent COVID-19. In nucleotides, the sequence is TGTGCCAGCAGACTAGCGGGGAACACAGATACGCAGTATTTT. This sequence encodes CASRLAGNTDTQYF.